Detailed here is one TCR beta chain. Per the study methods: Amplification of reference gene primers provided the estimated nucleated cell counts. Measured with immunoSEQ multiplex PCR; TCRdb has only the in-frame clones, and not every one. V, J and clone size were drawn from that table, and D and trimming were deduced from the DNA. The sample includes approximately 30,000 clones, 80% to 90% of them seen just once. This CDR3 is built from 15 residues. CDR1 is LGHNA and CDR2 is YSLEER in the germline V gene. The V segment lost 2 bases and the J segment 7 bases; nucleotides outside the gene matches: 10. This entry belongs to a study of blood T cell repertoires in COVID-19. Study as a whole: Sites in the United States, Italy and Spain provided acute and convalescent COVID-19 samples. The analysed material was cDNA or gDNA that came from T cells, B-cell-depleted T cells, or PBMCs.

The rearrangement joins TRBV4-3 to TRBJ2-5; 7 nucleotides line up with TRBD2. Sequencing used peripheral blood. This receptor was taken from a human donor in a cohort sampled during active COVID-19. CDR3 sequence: CASSQQAGSPATQYF. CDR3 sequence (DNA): TGCGCCAGCAGCCAACAAGCGGGGAGCCCGGCGACCCAGTACTTC.